This TCR beta chain was sequenced during a study of T cell changes during pregnancy in multiple sclerosis. Sequenced by immunoSEQ multiplex PCR; TCRdb stores in-frame clones only, minus some. Counted here are fewer than 60,000 clones, roughly 88% occurring once; the ten biggest clones make up approximately 6.1%. Germline lookup yields CDR1 SGHRS and CDR2 YFSETQ. V shed 4 bases and J 4 bases; nucleotides not matched to a gene: 7. The CDR3 is made up of 15 amino acids. This clone appeared a single time. The J gene is TRBJ2-5, the V gene TRBV5-1, with TRBD1 matching 10 bases. This specimen was peripheral blood, taken in the third trimester of pregnancy. This clonotype was sampled from a female donor in good health, enrolled as a control in a pregnancy study. As DNA, the CDR3 is TGCGCCAGCAGCCGGGACCGGGACAGGGGAGAGACCCAGTACTTC. Protein: CASSRDRDRGETQYF. Looking up the rest from reference TRBV5-1 and TRBJ2-5 gives the full variable domain: KAGVTQTPRYLIKTRGQQVTLSCSPISGHRSVSWYQQTPGQGLQFLFEYFSETQRNKGNFPGRFSGRQFSNSRSEMNVSTLELGDSALYLCASSRDRDRGETQYFGPGTRLLVL.